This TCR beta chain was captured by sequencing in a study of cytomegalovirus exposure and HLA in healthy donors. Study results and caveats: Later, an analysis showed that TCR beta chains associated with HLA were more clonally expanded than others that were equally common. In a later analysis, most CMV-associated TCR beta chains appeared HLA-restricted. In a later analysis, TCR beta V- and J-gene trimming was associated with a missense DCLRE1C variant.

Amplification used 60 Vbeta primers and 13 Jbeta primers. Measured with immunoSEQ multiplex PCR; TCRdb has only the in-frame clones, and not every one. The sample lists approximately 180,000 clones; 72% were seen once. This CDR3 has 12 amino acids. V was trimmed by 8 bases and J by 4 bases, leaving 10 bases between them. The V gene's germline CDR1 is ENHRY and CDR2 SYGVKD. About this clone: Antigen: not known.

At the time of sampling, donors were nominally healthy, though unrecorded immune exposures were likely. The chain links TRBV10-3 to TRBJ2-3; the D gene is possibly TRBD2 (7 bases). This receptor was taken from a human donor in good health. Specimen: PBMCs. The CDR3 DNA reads TGTGCCATCGGGGGGGCTCCAGATACGCAGTATTTT. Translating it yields CAIGGAPDTQYF.